This TCR beta chain was sequenced for a study of T-cell reconstitution after alpha-beta-depleted transplantation in children. Findings of the study overall: T-cell numbers and diversity, one year after transplant, stemmed largely from T cells that were newly produced. Some patients' high day-60 TCRbeta diversity was attributed to recipient cells surviving conditioning. In patients about two months after transplant, alpha-beta T cells reportedly arose from several hundred expanded graft clones.

Notes on this clonotype: Its antigen is currently unknown.

For TCRbeta, the library was prepared with unique molecular identifiers. TCRdb re-called the PCR reads through MiXCR, storing one row per CDR3 protein. The sample lists around 300,000 distinct CDR3 sequences, roughly 10% occurring once. Material: peripheral blood, obtained 180 days after TCRalphabeta/CD19-depleted stem cell transplant. This TCR derives from a male patient between 2 and 10 years old who had a stem cell transplant for chronic granulomatous disease, so the T cells may come from the graft donor.

The CDR3 DNA sequence: TGCAGCGTTATGAAAGCGGCAGATGAGCAGTTCTTC. As protein: CSVMKAADEQFF. The chain is built from TRBV29-1 and TRBJ2-1; TRBD2 is a possible D gene (5 bases). CDR1 is SQVTM, CDR2 ANQGSEA, per germline. There are 12 residues in the CDR3. Between the trimmed V and J ends, which lost 5 bases and 8 bases, there was a span of 13 bases.